The 6 T cell receptor beta chains in this list originate from one sample, sequenced in a study of blood T cell repertoires in COVID-19. Profiling relied on immunoSEQ multiplex PCR, and the TCRdb table lists in-frame clones only, not all of them. The sample lists roughly 290,000 clones; more than 75% were seen once. The sample taken for sequencing was peripheral blood. All receptors derive from a woman in her forties or fifties who had recovered from COVID-19.

The chain employs TRBV9 and TRBJ1-1, with D tentatively TRBD1 (6 bases). The CDR3 is made up of 14 amino acids. Trimming shortened V by 0 bases and J by 5 bases, and 11 bases separated the two germline ends. CDR1 is SGDLS and CDR2 is YYNGEE in the germline V gene. CDR3 DNA: TGTGCCAGCAGCGTAGGGGACACGGGGACTGAAGCTTTCTTT. Translating gives CASSVGDTGTEAFF.

The rearrangement links TRBV24-1 to TRBJ1-2; D may be TRBD1 (6 bases). Germline V gives CDR1 KGHDR, CDR2 SFDVKD. CDR3 size: 12 residues. V was shortened by 12 bases and J by 2 bases, with 12 bases between the two germline ends. DNA of the CDR3: TGTGCCGCTTCAGGGGCCAACTATGGCTACACCTTC. As protein: CAASGANYGYTF.

This clone has a handful of counts. Different DNA sequences within this sample yield the same CDR3. This chain joins TRBV29-1 and TRBJ1-1; D gene ambiguous. The CDR3 spans 11 residues. Germline V CDR1 and CDR2: SQVTM, ANQGSEA. V shed 7 bases and J shed 0 bases, with 6 bases lying between them. Here the CDR3 DNA reads TGCAGCGGAACAGTGAACACTGAAGCTTTCTTT. It encodes CSGTVNTEAFF.

This chain links TRBV15 with TRBJ1-4, with 10 bases fitting TRBD1. Germline V lookup: CDR1 LNHNV, CDR2 YYDKDF (reference sequence). Losses at the gene ends were 1 base for V and 4 bases for J; bases not matched to a gene: 3. The CDR3 spans 16 residues. DNA of the CDR3: TGTGCCACCAGCAGAGCGGGGACAGGGGTTAATGAAAAACTGTTTTTT. Its translation is CATSRAGTGVNEKLFF. Using reference TRBV15 and TRBJ1-4 for the parts outside the CDR3, the full variable domain is DAMVIQNPRYQVTQFGKPVTLSCSQTLNHNVMYWYQQKSSQAPKLLFHYYDKDFNNEADTPDNFQSRRPNTSFCFLDIRSPGLGDTAMYLCATSRAGTGVNEKLFFGSGTQLSVL.

The V call is TRBV7-2, the J call TRBJ1-5; D is uncertain. CDR1 is SGHTA and CDR2 is FQGNSA in the germline V gene. The V end lost 5 bases, the J end lost 1 base, and 12 bases lay between the germline ends. The CDR3 extends over 15 amino acids. CDR3 amino acids: CASSRSMLSNQPQHF. Here the CDR3 DNA reads TGTGCCAGCAGCCGGAGCATGTTGAGCAATCAGCCCCAGCATTTT.

The chain is built from TRBV28 and TRBJ2-1, with 8 bases aligning to TRBD2. The CDR3 has 18 residues. Germline CDR1 MDHEN, CDR2 SYDVKM. Trimming took 6 bases from V and 5 from J; bases not matched to a gene: 18. CDR3 in amino acids: CASRSTEGSGSAHNEQFF. For the CDR3, the DNA is TGTGCCAGCAGGTCGACGGAGGGCAGCGGGAGCGCCCACAATGAGCAGTTCTTC.